The clone carrying this T cell receptor beta chain was picked up a small number of times. Its antigen is still unknown. Investigators isolated RNA and reverse transcribed it into cDNA to act as the sequencing template. Clones were read by immunoSEQ multiplex PCR, and TCRdb kept only the in-frame ones, dropping some. The repertoire has approximately 150,000 clones, roughly 66% of them found once; the top ten carry about an eighth. Between the trimmed V and J ends, which lost 0 bases and 2 bases, there was a span of 8 bases. Germline CDR1 reads PRHDT; CDR2 reads FYEKMQ (reference sequence). The CDR3 has 15 amino acids. These data belong to a study of CD8+ T cells in alopecia areata. Study results and caveats: Relative to normal scalp, lesional scalp, especially alopecia totalis/universalis, showed higher clonality. Possibly because of HLA-related factors, TCR sharing was less clear across patients than in mice.

Sorting from PBMCs produced CD4+ and CD8+ T cells. The source of this sequence is a human donor with alopecia areata. The chain uses TRBV13 and TRBJ1-5, with TRBD1 as a possible D gene (5 bases). The sequenced sample was CD8+ T cells sorted from blood, obtained at week 0. As DNA, the CDR3 is TGTGCCAGCAGCTTAGGGCGGGGGGGCAATCAGCCCCAGCATTTT. It translates to CASSLGRGGNQPQHF.